This section outlines one T cell receptor (beta chain) sequence together with its context. The repertoire was sequenced with immunoSEQ multiplex PCR; TCRdb's copy has only in-frame clones and lacks some. The sample includes a few hundred thousand clones, roughly 91% of them seen just once. V lost 5 bases and J lost 10, with 18 bases in between. The germline V gene encodes CDR1 SGHDN and CDR2 FVKESK. The CDR3 is made up of 15 amino acids. Adults between about 18 and 89 years of age took part from fewer than 30 US areas. This sample is drawn from a study of blood T cell repertoires in COVID-19. Study in general: The origin of the acute and convalescent COVID-19 samples was the United States, Italy and Spain.

The chain carries TRBV14 and TRBJ1-6; D is perhaps TRBD1 (6 bases). This receptor was obtained from a man aged 35 to 55 who had recovered from COVID-19. The specimen sequenced was PBMCs or T cells enriched from blood (not recorded which). The CDR3 protein is CASSASLTGLSPLHF. CDR3 DNA: TGTGCCAGCAGCGCGTCTCTAACAGGGCTCTCACCCCTCCACTTT.